This entry describes one T cell receptor (beta chain). Germline V gene lookup returns CDR1 SGHAT and CDR2 FQDESV (reference sequence). Trimming removed 2 bases at V and 4 bases at J, with 15 bases between. The CDR3 sequence is 15 residues long. The entry originates in a study of OX40 agonist ivuxolimab in advanced cancers. The data were produced by immunoSEQ multiplex PCR, yet TCRdb's version contains in-frame clones alone and is incomplete. This table holds approximately 74,000 clones, about 88% found once. Sequenced here: CD4+ or CD8+ T cells sorted from blood, sampled in a trial of the OX40 agonist ivuxolimab. The receptor was derived from an adult with an advanced solid tumor such as melanoma, head and neck, liver or kidney cancer. The chain is built from TRBV11-1 and TRBJ2-7, with D unclear. CDR3 protein: CASSLNRGRTYEQYF. CDR3 DNA sequence: TGTGCCAGCAGCTTAAACCGAGGACGGACGTACGAGCAGTACTTC.